The entry below gives a single TCR beta chain sequence along with its context. The antigen is unknown. Data came from immunoSEQ multiplex PCR; TCRdb stores just in-frame clones and leaves some out. The sample consists of 120,000 or so clones, 93% of them appearing once. The record originates from a study of OX40 agonist ivuxolimab in advanced cancers. Study as a whole: Patients in the trial were receiving intravenous ivuxolimab every 2 weeks, at doses of 0.01 to 10 mg/kg. The group had a mean age of around 64 years, ranged from 23 to 79, and was 80% to 90% male. Study-level results: Clonal expansion from baseline to week 6 occurred in both CD4+ and CD8+ T cells.

V was trimmed by 0 bases and J by 2 bases, leaving 12 bases between them. Germline V CDR1 and CDR2: SEHNR, FQNEAQ (reference sequence). The CDR3 is made up of 16 amino acids. The sample in question was CD4+ or CD8+ T cells sorted from blood, obtained in a trial of the OX40 agonist ivuxolimab. The rearrangement links TRBV7-9 to TRBJ2-3; D may be TRBD2 (5 bases). The receptor comes from an adult with an advanced solid tumor such as melanoma, head and neck, liver or kidney cancer. CDR3 loop: CASSLAVRAHTDTQYF. The CDR3, as DNA: TGTGCCAGCAGCTTAGCAGTGCGGGCCCACACAGATACGCAGTATTTT.